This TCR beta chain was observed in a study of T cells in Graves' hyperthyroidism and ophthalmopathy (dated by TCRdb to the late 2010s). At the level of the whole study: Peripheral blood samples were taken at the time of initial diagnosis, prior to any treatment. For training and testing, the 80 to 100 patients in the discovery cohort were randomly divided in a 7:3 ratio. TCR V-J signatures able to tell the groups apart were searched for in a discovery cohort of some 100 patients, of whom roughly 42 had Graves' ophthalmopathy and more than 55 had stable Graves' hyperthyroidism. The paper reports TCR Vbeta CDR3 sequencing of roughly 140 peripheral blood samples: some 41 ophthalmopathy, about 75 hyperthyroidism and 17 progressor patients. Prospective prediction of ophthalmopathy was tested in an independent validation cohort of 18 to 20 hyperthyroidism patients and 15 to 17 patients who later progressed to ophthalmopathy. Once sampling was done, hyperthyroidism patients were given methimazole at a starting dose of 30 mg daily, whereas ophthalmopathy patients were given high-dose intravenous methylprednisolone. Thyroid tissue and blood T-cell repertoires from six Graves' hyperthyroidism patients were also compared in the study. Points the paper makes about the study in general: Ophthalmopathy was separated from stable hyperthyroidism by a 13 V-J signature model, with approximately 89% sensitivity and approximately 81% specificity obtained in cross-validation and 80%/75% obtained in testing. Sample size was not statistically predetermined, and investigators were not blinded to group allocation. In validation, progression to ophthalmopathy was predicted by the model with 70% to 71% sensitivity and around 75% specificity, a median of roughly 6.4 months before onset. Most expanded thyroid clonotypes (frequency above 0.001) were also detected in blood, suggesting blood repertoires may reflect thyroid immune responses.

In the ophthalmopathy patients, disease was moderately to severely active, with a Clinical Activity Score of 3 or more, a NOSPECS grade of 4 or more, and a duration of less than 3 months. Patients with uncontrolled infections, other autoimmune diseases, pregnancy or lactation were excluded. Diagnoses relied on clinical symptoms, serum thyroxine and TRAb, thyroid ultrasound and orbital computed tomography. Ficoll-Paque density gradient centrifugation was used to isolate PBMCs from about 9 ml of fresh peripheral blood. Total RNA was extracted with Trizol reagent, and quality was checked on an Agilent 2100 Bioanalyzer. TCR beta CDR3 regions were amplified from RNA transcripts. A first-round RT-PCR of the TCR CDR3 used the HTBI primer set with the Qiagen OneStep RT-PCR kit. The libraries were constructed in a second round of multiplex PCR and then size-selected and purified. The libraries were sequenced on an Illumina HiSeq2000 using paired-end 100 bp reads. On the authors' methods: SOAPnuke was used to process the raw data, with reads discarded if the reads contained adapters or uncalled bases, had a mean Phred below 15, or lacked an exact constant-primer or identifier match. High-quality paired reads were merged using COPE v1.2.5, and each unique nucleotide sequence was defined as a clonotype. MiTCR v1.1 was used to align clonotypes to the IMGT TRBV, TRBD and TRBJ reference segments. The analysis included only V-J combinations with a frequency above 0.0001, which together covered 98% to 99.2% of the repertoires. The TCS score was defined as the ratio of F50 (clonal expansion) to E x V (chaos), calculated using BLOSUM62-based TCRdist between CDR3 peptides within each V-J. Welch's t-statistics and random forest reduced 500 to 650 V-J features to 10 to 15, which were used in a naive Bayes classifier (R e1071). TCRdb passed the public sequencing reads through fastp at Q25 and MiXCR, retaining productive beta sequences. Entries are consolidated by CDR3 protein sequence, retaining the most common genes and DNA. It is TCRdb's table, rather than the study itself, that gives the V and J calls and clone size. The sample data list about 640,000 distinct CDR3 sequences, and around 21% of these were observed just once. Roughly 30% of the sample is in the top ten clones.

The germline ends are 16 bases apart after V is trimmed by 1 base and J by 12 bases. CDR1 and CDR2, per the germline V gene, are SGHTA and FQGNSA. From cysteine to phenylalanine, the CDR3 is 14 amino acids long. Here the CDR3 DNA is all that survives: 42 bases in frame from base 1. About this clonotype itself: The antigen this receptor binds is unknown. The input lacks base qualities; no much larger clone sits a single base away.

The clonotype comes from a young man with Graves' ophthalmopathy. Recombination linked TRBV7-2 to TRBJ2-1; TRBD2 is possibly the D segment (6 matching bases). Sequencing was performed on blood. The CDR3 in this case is CASSLDPGVGSQFF. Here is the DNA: TGTGCCAGCAGCTTAGATCCGGGAGTAGGGTCGCAGTTCTTC.